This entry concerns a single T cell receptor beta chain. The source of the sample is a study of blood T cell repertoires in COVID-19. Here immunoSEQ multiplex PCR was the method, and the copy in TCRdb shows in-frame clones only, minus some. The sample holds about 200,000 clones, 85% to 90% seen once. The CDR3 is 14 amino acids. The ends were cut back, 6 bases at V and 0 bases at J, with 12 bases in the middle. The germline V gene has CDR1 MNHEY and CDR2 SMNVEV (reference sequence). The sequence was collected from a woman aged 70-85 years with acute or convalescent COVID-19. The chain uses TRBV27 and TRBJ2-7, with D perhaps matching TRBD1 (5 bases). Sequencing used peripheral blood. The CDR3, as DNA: TGTGCCAGCAGCAGACAGTGGAGCTCCTACGAGCAGTACTTC. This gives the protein CASSRQWSSYEQYF.